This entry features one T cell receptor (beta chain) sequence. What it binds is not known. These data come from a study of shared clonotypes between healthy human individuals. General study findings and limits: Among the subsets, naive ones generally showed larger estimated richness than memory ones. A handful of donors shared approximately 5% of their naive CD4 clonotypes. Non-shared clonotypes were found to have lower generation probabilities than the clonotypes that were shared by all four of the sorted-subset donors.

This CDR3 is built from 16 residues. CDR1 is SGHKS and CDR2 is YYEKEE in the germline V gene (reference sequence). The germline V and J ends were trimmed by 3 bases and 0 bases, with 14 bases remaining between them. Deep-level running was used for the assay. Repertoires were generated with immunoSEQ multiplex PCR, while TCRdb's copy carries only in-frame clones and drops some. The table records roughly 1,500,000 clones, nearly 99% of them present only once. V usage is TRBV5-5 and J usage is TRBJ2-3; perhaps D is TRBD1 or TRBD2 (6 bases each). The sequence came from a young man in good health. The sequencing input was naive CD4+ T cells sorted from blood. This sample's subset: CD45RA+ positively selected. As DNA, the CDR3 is TGTGCCAGCAGCTCGGGGGCGAGCCCTAGCACAGATACGCAGTATTTT. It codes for CASSSGASPSTDTQYF.